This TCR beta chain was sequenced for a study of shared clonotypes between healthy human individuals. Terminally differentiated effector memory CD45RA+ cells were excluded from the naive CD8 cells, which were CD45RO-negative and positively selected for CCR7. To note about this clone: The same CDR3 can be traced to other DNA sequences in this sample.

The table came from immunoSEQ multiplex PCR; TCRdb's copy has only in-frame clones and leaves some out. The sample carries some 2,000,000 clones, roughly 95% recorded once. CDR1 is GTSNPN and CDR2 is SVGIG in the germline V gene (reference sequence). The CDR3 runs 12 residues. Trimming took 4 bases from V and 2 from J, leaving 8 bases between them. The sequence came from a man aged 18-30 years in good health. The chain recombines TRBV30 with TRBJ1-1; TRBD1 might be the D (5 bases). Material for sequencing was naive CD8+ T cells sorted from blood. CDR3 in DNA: TGTGCCTGGACCCAGGGAAACACTGAAGCTTTCTTT. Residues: CAWTQGNTEAFF.